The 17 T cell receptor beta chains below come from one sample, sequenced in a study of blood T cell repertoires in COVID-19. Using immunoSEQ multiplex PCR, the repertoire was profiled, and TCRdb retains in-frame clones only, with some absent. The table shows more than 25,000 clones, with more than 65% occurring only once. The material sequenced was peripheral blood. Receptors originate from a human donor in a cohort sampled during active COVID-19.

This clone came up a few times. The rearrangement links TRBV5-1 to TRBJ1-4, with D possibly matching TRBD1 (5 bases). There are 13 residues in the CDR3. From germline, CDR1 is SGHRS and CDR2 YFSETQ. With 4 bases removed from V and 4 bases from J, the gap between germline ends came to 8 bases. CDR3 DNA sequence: TGCGCCAGCAGCGCGGGGGGTAATGAAAAACTGTTTTTT. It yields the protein CASSAGGNEKLFF.

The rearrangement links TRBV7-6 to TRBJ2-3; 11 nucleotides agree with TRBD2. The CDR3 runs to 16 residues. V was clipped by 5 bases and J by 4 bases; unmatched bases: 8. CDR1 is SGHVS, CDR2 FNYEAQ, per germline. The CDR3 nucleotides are TGTGCCAGCAGCCCGATGACTAGCGGGATCCCAGATACGCAGTATTTT. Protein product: CASSPMTSGIPDTQYF.

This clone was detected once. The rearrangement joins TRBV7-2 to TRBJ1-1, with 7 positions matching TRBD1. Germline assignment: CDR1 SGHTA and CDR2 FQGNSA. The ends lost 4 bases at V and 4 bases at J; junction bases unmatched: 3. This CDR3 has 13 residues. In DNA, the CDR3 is TGTGCCAGCAGCTCCGACAGGGCCACTGAAGCTTTCTTT. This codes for CASSSDRATEAFF.

The CDR3 is CASSKPDSEEETQYF. The CDR3 nucleotides are TGTGCCAGCAGCAAACCAGACTCCGAGGAGGAGACCCAGTACTTC. The chain couples TRBV21-1 to TRBJ2-5; the DNA was not used to check the table's D call, TRBD2. TRBV21-1 corresponds to a pseudogene. The CDR3 runs to 15 residues.

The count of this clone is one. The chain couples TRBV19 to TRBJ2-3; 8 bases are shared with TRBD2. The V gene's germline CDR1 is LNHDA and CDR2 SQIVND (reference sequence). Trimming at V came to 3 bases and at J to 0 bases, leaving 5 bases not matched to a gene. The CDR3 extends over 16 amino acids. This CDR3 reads CASSIPGGTSTDTQYF. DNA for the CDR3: TGTGCCAGTAGTATCCCGGGGGGGACTAGCACAGATACGCAGTATTTT.

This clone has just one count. This CDR3 reads CASSQATGWGYTF. As DNA, the CDR3 is TGTGCCAGCAGCCAAGCGACAGGATGGGGCTACACCTTC. V is TRBV14 and J is TRBJ1-2, with D tentatively TRBD1 (6 bases). Trimming cost V 1 base and J 8 bases, with 11 bases left between them. The CDR3 is 13 residues long. Germline values: CDR1 SGHDN, CDR2 FVKESK.

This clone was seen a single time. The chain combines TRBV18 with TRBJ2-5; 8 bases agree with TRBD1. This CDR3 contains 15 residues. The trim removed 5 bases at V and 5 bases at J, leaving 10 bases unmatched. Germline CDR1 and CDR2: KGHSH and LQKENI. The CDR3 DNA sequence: TGTGCCAGCTCATCCCGGACAGGGAGATCGGAGACCCAGTACTTC. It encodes CASSSRTGRSETQYF. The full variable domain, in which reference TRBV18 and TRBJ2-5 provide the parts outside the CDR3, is NAGVMQNPRHLVRRRGQEARLRCSPMKGHSHVYWYRQLPEEGLKFMVYLQKENIIDESGMPKERFSAEFPKEGPSILRIQQVVRGDSAAYFCASSSRTGRSETQYFGPGTRLLVL.

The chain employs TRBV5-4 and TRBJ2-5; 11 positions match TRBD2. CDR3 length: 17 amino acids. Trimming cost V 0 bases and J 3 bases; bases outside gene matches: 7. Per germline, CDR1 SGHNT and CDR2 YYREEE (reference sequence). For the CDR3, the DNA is TGTGCCAGCAGCTTGGTTGGTAGCGGGGGGGCGGAAGAGACCCAGTACTTC. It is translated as CASSLVGSGGAEETQYF.

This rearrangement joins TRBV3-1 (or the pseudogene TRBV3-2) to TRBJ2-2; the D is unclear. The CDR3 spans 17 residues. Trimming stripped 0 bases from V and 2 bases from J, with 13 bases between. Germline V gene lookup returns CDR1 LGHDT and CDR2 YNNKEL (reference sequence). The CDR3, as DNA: TGTGCCAGCAGCCAAGACTTAGATCTCATAAACACCGGGGAGCTGTTTTTT. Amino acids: CASSQDLDLINTGELFF.

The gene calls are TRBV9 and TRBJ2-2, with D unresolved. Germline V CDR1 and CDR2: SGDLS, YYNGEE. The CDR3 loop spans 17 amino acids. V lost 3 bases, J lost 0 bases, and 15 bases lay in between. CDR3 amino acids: CASSGAMGRTNTGELFF. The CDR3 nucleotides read TGTGCCAGCAGCGGAGCTATGGGCCGAACGAACACCGGGGAGCTGTTTTTT.

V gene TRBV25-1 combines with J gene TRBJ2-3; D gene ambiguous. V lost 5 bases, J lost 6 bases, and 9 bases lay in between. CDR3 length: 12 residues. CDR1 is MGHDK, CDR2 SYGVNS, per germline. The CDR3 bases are TGTGCCAGCAGTATGACATCGGATACGCAGTATTTT. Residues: CASSMTSDTQYF.

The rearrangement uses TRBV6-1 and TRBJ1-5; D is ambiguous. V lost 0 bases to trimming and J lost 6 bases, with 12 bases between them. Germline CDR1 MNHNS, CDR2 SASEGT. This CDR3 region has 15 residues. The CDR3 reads CASSEAPGSGQPQHF. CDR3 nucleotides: TGTGCCAGCAGTGAAGCCCCGGGTTCGGGTCAGCCCCAGCATTTT.

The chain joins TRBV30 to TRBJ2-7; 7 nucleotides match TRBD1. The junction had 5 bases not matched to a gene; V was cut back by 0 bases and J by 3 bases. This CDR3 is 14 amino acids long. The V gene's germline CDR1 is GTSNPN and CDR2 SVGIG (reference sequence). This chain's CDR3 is CAWSVGTDYYEQYF. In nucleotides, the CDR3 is TGTGCCTGGAGTGTGGGGACAGATTACTACGAGCAGTACTTC.

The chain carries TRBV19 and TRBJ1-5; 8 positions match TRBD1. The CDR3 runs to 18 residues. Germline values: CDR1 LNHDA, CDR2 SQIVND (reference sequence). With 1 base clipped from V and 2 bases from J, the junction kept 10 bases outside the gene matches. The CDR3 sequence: CASSIVGRQGIGNQPQHF. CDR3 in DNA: TGTGCCAGTAGTATAGTCGGCCGACAGGGGATCGGCAATCAGCCCCAGCATTTT. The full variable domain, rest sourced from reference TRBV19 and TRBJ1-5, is DGGITQSPKYLFRKEGQNVTLSCEQNLNHDAMYWYRQDPGQGLRLIYYSQIVNDFQKGDIAEGYSVSREKKESFPLTVTSAQKNPTAFYLCASSIVGRQGIGNQPQHFGDGTRLSIL.

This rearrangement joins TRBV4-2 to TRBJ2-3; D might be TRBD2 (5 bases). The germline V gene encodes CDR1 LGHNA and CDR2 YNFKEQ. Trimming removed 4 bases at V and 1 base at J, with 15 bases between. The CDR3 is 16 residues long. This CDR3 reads CASSRGSGLGTDTQYF. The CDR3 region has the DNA TGTGCCAGCAGCCGAGGAAGCGGACTTGGCACAGATACGCAGTATTTT.

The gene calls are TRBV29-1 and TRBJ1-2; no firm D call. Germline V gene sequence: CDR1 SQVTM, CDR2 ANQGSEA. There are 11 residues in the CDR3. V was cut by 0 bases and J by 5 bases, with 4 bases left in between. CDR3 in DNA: TGCAGCGTTGAAGACCAGTATGGCTACACCTTC. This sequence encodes CSVEDQYGYTF.

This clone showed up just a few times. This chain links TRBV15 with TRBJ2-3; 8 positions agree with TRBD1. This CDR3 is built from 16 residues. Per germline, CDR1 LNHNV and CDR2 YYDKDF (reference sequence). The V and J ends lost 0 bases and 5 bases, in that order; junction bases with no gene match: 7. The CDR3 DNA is TGTGCCACCAGCAGAGATGTCAGGGGGCCTGGAGATACGCAGTATTTT. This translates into CATSRDVRGPGDTQYF.